This T cell receptor (beta chain) was retrieved from a study of blood T cell repertoires in COVID-19. Across the whole study: COVID-19 samples from acute and convalescent phases originated in the United States, Italy and Spain. In each case, the material was cDNA or gDNA derived from T cells, B-cell-depleted T cells, or PBMCs.

The germline V gene encodes CDR1 ENHRY and CDR2 SYGVKD. The CDR3 has 15 amino acids. J was trimmed by 2 bases and V by 2 bases; bases with no gene match: 5. In the original processing: Scientists estimated how many nucleated cells there were by amplifying reference gene primers. Clones were read by immunoSEQ multiplex PCR, and TCRdb kept only the in-frame ones, dropping some. V and J calls and clone size come straight from that table; D and trimming were deduced from the DNA. Among around 100,000 clones listed, around nine tenths were seen once. The J gene is TRBJ2-7, the V gene TRBV10-3, with 8 nucleotides matching TRBD1. Sequenced: peripheral blood. This receptor was taken from a human donor in a cohort sampled during active COVID-19. The CDR3 protein is CAISEEDRATYEQYF. The CDR3 DNA reads as TGTGCCATCAGTGAGGAGGACAGGGCCACCTACGAGCAGTACTTC.